The 9 T cell receptor beta chains given below trace back to one sample, sequenced in a study of cytomegalovirus exposure and HLA in healthy donors. Use of 60 Vbeta and 13 Jbeta primers characterized the PCR. TCRdb keeps only in-frame clones here, not all; method: immunoSEQ multiplex PCR. This table holds about 140,000 clones, about four fifths found once. Sequencing used PBMCs. Source of these receptors: a man younger than 45 in good health and CMV-seronegative.

This clone was observed a handful of times. The gene calls are TRBV14 and TRBJ2-7, with 9 bases fitting TRBD1. The CDR3 totals 17 residues. Looked up from germline, CDR1 is SGHDN and CDR2 is FVKESK. Trimming removed 1 base from V and 6 bases from J; junction bases left unmatched: 13. This CDR3 is CASSQADRGMLIGEQYF. In DNA, the CDR3 is TGTGCCAGCAGCCAAGCGGACAGGGGAATGTTAATAGGCGAGCAGTACTTC.

The V and J genes are TRBV4-1 and TRBJ2-2; D not certain. CDR3 length: 13 residues. Per the germline V gene, CDR1 is MGHRA and CDR2 is YSYEKL. V was shortened by 0 bases and J by 7 bases, with 6 bases between the two germline ends. The CDR3 nucleotides read TGCGCCAGCAGCCAAGACGGTGACGGGGAGCTGTTTTTT. This codes for CASSQDGDGELFF.

This sequence joins TRBV27 and TRBJ1-5; TRBD1 might be the D (6 bases). The CDR3 runs 17 residues. The ends were cut back, 4 bases at V and 0 bases at J, with 16 bases in the middle. CDR1 MNHEY and CDR2 SMNVEV come from the germline V gene (reference sequence). The CDR3 loop reads CASSSHTGSNSNQPQHF. The CDR3 bases are TGTGCCAGCAGTTCACATACAGGGTCGAATAGCAATCAGCCCCAGCATTTT.

The CDR3: CASSRDRDHEQYF. For the CDR3, the DNA is TGTGCCAGCAGCCGAGACAGGGACCACGAGCAGTACTTC. This rearrangement joins TRBV11-2 to TRBJ2-7, with 7 positions matching TRBD1. From germline, CDR1 is SGHAT and CDR2 FQNNGV. The CDR3 sequence is 13 residues long. V lost 5 bases, J lost 5 bases, and 6 bases stayed unmatched.

The chain carries TRBV5-1 and TRBJ2-3; possible D gene TRBD2, 6 bases. The CDR3 is made up of 16 amino acids. CDR1 and CDR2 (germline): SGHRS, YFSETQ. V gave up 1 base and J gave up 0 bases, with 12 bases separating them. The CDR3 DNA is TGCGCCAGCAGCTTGTCGAACGGGGGTAGCACAGATACGCAGTATTTT. Translation: CASSLSNGGSTDTQYF.

The chain recombines TRBV13 with TRBJ1-1, with D perhaps TRBD1 (5 bases). Germline assignment: CDR1 PRHDT and CDR2 FYEKMQ (reference sequence). V was shortened by 4 bases and J by 0 bases, with 12 bases between the two germline ends. This CDR3 has 15 residues. The CDR3 nucleotides read TGTGCCAGCAGCTCCTCGGGGGTGGTGAACACTGAAGCTTTCTTT. It translates to CASSSSGVVNTEAFF.

This chain connects TRBV7-9 to TRBJ2-7; 7 bases align to TRBD1. Germline V CDR1 and CDR2: SEHNR, FQNEAQ (reference sequence). The ends lost 5 bases at V and 3 bases at J; junction bases unmatched: 10. The CDR3 totals 15 residues. The CDR3 loop is CASSPRQGEFYEQYF. The CDR3 nucleotides are TGTGCCAGCAGCCCACGACAGGGTGAGTTCTACGAGCAGTACTTC.

The chain carries TRBV6-5 and TRBJ1-4, with TRBD1 as a possible D gene (5 bases). CDR1 MNHEY and CDR2 SVGAGI come from the germline V gene. Trimming took 0 bases from V and 5 from J, leaving 10 bases between them. The CDR3 length is 15 residues. The DNA of the CDR3 is TGTGCCAGCAGTTACTCGGGGCGGACGAATGAAAAACTGTTTTTT. Protein: CASSYSGRTNEKLFF.

The rearrangement joins TRBV6-6 to TRBJ1-1; D might be TRBD1 (5 bases). CDR3 size: 14 residues. V dropped 2 bases and J dropped 5 bases, with 12 bases sitting between them. Germline assignment: CDR1 MNHNY and CDR2 SVGAGI (reference sequence). CDR3 sequence reads: CASSYQKSGTEAFF. The CDR3 DNA sequence: TGTGCCAGCAGTTACCAAAAATCAGGGACTGAAGCTTTCTTT.